The TCR beta chain described here comes from a study of blood T cell repertoires in COVID-19. Looked up from germline, CDR1 is MNHEY and CDR2 is SVGEGT. The CDR3 length is 11 residues. V was pared by 2 bases and J by 6 bases, with 3 bases between. Data came from immunoSEQ multiplex PCR; TCRdb stores just in-frame clones and leaves some out. The data show about 70,000 clones, approximately 88% seen once. This chain links TRBV6-2 or TRBV6-3 with TRBJ2-3, with D unresolved. Sequenced material: peripheral blood. The TCR originated in a human donor in a cohort sampled during active COVID-19. CDR3 region: CASSYRDTQYF. The CDR3 DNA reads as TGTGCCAGCAGTTACCGGGATACGCAGTATTTT.